These 10 T cell receptor beta chains share one sample of origin, sequenced in a study of blood T cells in healthy people across ages. A second roughly 7 to 12 cycle PCR used barcoded and J-beta primers. TCRdb reanalysed the 5' RACE reads using MiXCR and keeps one entry per CDR3 protein. The table records nearly 1 million distinct CDR3 sequences, roughly half of them present only once. Sequenced input: blood. The receptors originated from a woman aged 55 to 70 in good health.

This clonotype was detected once. J is TRBJ2-1 and V is TRBV5-5, with TRBD1 as a possible D gene (6 bases). The CDR3 is 16 amino acids. Deletions cut 0 bases from V and 1 base from J, with 11 bases between. Germline CDR1 SGHKS, CDR2 YYEKEE (reference sequence). This CDR3 is CASSLATQGSYNEQFF. DNA of the CDR3: TGTGCCAGCAGCTTGGCGACCCAGGGGTCCTACAATGAGCAGTTCTTC.

The V call is TRBV12-3 or TRBV12-4, the J call TRBJ2-3; 9 bases match TRBD2. The CDR3 length is 14 residues. The V segment lost 6 bases and the J segment 5 bases; nucleotides outside the gene matches: 6. DNA of the CDR3: TGTGCCAGCAGGAGAATAGCGGGAGTAGATACGCAGTATTTT. It yields the protein CASRRIAGVDTQYF.

The chain joins TRBV29-1 to TRBJ2-1; possibly TRBD2 for D (5 bases). Germline CDR1 SQVTM, CDR2 ANQGSEA. The CDR3 consists of 16 residues. Trimming left V 0 bases short and J 10 bases short, with 22 bases between. The CDR3 DNA is TGCAGCGTTGAAGACTACCGGGAAAGGCCCTATATCGAGCAGTTCTTC. Protein sequence: CSVEDYRERPYIEQFF.

The table lists this clonotype with a count of one. V and J are TRBV19 and TRBJ1-1; D perhaps matches TRBD1 (5 bases). There are 12 residues in the CDR3. Looked up from germline, CDR1 is LNHDA and CDR2 is SQIVND (reference sequence). V lost 4 bases to trimming and J lost 11 bases, with 14 bases between them. The DNA of the CDR3 is TGTGCCAGTAGTACCGGGACCGTGAAGGCTTTCTTT. Protein sequence: CASSTGTVKAFF. Variable domain in full (rest from reference TRBV19 and TRBJ1-1): DGGITQSPKYLFRKEGQNVTLSCEQNLNHDAMYWYRQDPGQGLRLIYYSQIVNDFQKGDIAEGYSVSREKKESFPLTVTSAQKNPTAFYLCASSTGTVKAFFGQGTRLTVV.

This clonotype has just a few counts. V is TRBV11-2 and J is TRBJ2-5; 10 bases fit TRBD1. The CDR3 has 15 amino acids. Germline CDR1 is SGHAT and CDR2 is FQNNGV. The V gene end was trimmed by 5 bases and the J gene end by 11 bases; junction bases not matched to a gene: 14. The CDR3 DNA is TGTGCCAGCAGCCGGGGGACAGGGGTTTCGATTGAGCAGTACTTC. It is translated as CASSRGTGVSIEQYF.

The V call is TRBV11-2, the J call TRBJ2-3; D is perhaps TRBD2 (5 bases). The CDR3 covers 16 residues. V dropped 6 bases and J dropped 2 bases, with 18 bases sitting between them. Germline-derived CDR1 and CDR2 are SGHAT and FQNNGV. The CDR3 reads CASSFRHGGLTDTQYF. The CDR3 nucleotides read TGTGCCAGCAGTTTCAGACATGGCGGGCTCACAGATACGCAGTATTTT.

There are a few counts of this clonotype. The gene calls are TRBV6-1 and TRBJ2-7; no firm D call. From germline, CDR1 is MNHNS and CDR2 SASEGT. This CDR3 is 12 amino acids long. Trimming pared 6 bases from V and 5 bases from J, leaving 11 bases between. Here the CDR3 reads CASRGWFHEQYF. The CDR3 DNA reads as TGTGCCAGCAGAGGGTGGTTTCACGAGCAGTACTTC.

This chain joins TRBV11-2 and TRBJ2-1; D may be TRBD2 (5 bases). TRBJ2-7 matches the DNA end more closely, so the J call is doubtful. Germline assignment: CDR1 SGHAT and CDR2 FQNNGV. The CDR3 has 15 residues. CDR3 nucleotide sequence: TGTGCCAGCAGCCCCTTGGGGAGCTCCTACAATGAGCAGTACTTC. Protein product: CASSPLGSSYNEQYF.

The rearrangement joins TRBV28 to TRBJ2-7; 10 bases agree with TRBD2. The J segment lost 4 bases and the V segment lost 4 bases, leaving 10 bases of the junction unmatched. Germline CDR1 is MDHEN and CDR2 is SYDVKM. This CDR3 is built from 16 residues. CDR3 nucleotide sequence: TGTGCCAGCAGTTCTTCCTCCGGGACTAGCGAATACGAGCAGTACTTC. Translating it yields CASSSSSGTSEYEQYF.

The V and J genes are TRBV12-3 or TRBV12-4 and TRBJ2-7, with TRBD1 matching over 9 bases. The CDR3 runs 15 residues. The ends lost 5 bases at V and 0 bases at J; junction bases unmatched: 5. The CDR3 DNA reads as TGTGCCAGCAGTATGGGACAGGGATCCTCCTACGAGCAGTACTTC. It codes for CASSMGQGSSYEQYF.